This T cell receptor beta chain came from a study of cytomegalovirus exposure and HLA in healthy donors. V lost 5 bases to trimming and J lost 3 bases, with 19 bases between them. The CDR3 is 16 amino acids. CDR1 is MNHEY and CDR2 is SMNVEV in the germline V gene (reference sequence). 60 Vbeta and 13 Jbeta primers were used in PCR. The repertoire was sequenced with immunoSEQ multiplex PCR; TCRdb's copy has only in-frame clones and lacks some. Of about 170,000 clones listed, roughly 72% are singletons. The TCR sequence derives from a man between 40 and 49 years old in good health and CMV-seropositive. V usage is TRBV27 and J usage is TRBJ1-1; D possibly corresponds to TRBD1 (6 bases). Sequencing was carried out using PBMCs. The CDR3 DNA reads TGTGCCAGCAGTCTTCGGCCAGGGGTTAAGGACACTGAAGCTTTCTTT. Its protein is CASSLRPGVKDTEAFF.